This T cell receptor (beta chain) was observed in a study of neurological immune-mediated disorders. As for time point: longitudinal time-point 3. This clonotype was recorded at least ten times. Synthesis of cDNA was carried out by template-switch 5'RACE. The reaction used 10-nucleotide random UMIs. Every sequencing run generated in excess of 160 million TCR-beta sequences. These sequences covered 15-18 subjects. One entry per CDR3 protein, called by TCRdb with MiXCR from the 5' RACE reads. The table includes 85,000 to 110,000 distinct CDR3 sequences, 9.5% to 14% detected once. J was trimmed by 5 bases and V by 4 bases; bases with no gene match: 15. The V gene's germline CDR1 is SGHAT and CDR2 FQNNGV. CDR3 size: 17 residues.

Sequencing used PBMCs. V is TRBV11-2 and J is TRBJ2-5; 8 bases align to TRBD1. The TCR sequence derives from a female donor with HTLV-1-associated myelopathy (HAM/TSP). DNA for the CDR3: TGTGCCAGCAGCTCGGGTCGACAGGGGATGAGGGAGGAGACCCAGTACTTC. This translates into CASSSGRQGMREETQYF.